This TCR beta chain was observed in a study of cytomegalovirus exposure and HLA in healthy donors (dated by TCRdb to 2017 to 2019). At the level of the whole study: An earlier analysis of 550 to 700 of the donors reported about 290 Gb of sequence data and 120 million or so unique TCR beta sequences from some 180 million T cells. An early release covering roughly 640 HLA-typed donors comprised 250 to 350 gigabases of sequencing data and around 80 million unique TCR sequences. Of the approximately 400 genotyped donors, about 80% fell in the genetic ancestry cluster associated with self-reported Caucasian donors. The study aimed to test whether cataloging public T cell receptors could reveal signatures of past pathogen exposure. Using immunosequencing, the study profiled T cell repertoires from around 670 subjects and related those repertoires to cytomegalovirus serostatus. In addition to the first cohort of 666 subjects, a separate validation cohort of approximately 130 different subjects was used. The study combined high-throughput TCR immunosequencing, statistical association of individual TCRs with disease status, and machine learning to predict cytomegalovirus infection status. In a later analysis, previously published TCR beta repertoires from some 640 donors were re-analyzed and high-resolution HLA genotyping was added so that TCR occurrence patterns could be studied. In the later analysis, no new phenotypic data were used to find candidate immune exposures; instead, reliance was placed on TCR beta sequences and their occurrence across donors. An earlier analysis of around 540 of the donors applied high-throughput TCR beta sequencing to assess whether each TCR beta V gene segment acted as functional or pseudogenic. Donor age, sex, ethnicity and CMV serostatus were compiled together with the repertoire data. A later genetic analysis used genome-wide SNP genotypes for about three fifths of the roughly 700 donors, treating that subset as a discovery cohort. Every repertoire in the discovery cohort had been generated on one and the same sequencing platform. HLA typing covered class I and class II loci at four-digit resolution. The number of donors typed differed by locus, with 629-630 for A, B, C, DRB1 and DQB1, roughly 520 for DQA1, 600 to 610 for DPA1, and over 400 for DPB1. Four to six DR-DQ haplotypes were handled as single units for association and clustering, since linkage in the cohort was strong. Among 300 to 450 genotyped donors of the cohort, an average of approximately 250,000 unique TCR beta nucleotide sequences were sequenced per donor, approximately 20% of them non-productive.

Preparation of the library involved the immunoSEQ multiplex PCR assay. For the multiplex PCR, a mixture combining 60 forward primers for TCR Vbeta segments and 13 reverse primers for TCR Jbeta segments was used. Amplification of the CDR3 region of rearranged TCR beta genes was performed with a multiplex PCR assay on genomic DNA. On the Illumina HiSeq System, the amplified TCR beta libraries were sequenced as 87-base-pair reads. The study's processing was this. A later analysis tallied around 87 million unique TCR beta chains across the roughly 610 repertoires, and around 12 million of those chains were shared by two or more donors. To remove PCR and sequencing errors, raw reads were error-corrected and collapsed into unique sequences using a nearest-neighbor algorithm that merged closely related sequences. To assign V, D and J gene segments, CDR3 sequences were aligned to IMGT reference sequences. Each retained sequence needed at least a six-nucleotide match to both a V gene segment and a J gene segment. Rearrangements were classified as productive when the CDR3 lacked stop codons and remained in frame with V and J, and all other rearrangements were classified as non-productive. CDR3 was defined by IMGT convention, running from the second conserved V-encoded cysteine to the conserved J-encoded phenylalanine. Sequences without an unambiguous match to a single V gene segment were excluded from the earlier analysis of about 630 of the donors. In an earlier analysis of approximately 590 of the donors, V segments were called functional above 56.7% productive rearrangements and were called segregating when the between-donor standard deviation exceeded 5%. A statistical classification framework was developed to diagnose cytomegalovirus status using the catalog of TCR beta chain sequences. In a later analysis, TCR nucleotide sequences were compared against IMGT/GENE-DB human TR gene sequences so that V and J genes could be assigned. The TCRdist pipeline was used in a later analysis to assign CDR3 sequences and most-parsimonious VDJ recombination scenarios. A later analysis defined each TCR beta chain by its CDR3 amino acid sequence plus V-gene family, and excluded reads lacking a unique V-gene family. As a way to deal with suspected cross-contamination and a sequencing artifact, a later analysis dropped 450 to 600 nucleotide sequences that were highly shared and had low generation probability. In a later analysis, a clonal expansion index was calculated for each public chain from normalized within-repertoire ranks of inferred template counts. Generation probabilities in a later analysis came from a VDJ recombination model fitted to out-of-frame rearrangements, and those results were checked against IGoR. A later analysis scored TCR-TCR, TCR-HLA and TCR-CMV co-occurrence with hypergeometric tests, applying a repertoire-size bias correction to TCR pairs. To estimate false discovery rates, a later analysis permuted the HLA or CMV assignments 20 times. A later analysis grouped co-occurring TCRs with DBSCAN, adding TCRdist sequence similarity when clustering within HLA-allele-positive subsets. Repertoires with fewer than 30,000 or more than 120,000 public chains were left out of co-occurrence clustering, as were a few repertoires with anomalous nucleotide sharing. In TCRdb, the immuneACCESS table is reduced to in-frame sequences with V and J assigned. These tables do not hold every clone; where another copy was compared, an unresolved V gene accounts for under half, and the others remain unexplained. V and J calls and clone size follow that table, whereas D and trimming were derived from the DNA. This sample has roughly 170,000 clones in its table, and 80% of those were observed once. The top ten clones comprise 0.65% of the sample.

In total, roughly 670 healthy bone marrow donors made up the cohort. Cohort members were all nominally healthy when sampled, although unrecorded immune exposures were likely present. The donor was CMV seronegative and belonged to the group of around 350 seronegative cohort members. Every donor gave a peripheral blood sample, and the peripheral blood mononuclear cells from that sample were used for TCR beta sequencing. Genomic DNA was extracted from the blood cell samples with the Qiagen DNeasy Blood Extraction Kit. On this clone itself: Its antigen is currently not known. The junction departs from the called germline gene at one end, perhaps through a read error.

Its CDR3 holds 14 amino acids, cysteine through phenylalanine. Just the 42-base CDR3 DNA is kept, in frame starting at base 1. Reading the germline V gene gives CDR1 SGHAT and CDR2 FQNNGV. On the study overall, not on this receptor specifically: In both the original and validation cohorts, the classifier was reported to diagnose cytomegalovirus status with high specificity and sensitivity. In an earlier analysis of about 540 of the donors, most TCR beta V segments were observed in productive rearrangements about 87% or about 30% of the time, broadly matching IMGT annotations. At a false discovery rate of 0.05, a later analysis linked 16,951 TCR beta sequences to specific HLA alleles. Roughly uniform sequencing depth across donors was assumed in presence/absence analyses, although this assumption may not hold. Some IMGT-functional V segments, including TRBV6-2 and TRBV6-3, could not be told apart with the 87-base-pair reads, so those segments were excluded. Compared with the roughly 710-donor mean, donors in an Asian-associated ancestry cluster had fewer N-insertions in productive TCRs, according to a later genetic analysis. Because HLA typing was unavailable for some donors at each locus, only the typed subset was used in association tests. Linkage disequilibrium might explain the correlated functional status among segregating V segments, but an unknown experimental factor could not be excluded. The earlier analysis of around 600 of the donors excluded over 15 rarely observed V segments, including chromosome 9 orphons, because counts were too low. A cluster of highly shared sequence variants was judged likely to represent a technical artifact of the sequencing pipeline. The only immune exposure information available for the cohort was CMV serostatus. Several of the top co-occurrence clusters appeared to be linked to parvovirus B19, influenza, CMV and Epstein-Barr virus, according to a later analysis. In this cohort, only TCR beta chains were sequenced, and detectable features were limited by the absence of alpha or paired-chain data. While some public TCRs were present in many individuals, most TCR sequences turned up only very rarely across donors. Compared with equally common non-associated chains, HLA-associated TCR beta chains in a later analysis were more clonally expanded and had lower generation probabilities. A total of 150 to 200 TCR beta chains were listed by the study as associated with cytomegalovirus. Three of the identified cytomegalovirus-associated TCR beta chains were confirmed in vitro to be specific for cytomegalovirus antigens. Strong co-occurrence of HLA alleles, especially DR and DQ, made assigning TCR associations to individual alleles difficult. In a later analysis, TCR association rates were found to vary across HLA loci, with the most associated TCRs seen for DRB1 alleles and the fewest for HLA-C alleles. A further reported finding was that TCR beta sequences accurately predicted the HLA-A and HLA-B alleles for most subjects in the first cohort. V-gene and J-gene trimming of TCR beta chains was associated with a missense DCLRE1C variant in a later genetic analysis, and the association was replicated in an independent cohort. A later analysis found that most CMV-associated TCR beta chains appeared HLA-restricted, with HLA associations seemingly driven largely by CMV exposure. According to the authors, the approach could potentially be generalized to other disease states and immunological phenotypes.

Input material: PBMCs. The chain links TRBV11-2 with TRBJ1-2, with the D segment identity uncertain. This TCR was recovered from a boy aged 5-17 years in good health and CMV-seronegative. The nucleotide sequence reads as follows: TGTACCAGCAGCTTAAACAGAGCTAACTATGGCTACACCTTC. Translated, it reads CTSSLNRANYGYTF.